The rows below give T cell receptor beta chains drawn from one sample of a study of human T cells and chemical hapten exposure. TCRdb re-called the RACE reads through MiXCR, storing one row per CDR3 protein. In the table there are 85,000 to 100,000 distinct CDR3 sequences, more than 10% of which are singletons. This sample comprised whole blood, obtained in connection with sensitization to the hapten diphenylcyclopropenone (DPC). These receptors came from a woman aged 55-70 years with alopecia areata. Some clones in this sample may be carry-over from other donors' samples. CDR3s include the opening cysteine and the closing phenylalanine or tryptophan. The D gene is left open where the match is weak. Rows give clone size only sometimes, using once, few, many, or a class for an expanded clone.

j_call v_call d_call cdr3_length clone_size cdr3_nt cdr3_aa
TRBJ2-7 TRBV3-1 TRBD2 18 - TGTGCCAGCAGCCATCCCCGCATAGCGGGGGGCCCCGATTACGAGCAGTACTTC CASSHPRIAGGPDYEQYF
TRBJ1-2 TRBV12-3/TRBV12-4 TRBD1 15 many TGTGCCAGCAGTTTCTCCGGGACAGCAAACTATGGCTACACCTTC CASSFSGTANYGYTF
TRBJ2-3 TRBV9 - 15 - TGTGCCAGCAGCGTAGATGGGGCAGGCACAGATACGCAGTATTTT CASSVDGAGTDTQYF
TRBJ1-1 TRBV12-3/TRBV12-4 - 14 many TGTGCCAGCAGTTTAGCAGTGGGGGGGGATCCAGCTTTCTTT CASSLAVGGDPAFF
TRBJ2-1 TRBV10-3 - 17 many TGTGCCATCAGGACAGGTCCCACGGGGGGCTCCTACAATGAGCAGTTCTTC CAIRTGPTGGSYNEQFF
TRBJ2-3 TRBV10-3 - 13 - TGTGCCATCAGTGAGTCGAATGGGGATACGCAGTATTTT CAISESNGDTQYF
TRBJ1-1 TRBV5-1 - 18 few TGCGCCAGCAGCTTGGAGAGCTATGGGGCAGACTTTGACACTGAAGCTTTCTTT CASSLESYGADFDTEAFF
TRBJ2-7 TRBV6-5 - 19 many TGTGCCAGCAGTTACGAGTTTTTCGGACGGACGGGACCGACCTACGAGCAGTACTTC CASSYEFFGRTGPTYEQYF
TRBJ2-5 TRBV15 - 13 many TGTGCCACCAGCAGAGAGTCAGGAGAGACCCAGTACTTC CATSRESGETQYF
TRBJ1-2 TRBV5-1 - 15 - TGCGCCAGCAAAGGGCCGGCCCCGTCGCGAGGCGGCTACACCTTC CASKGPAPSRGGYTF
TRBJ2-5 TRBV7-3 - 16 few TGTGCCAGCAGCTTAACTTTTCGGGGCAGCAAAGAGACCCAGTACTTC CASSLTFRGSKETQYF
TRBJ1-3 TRBV18 - 16 - TGTGCCAGCTCACCAGACAGGAAAAGCTCTGGAAACACCATATATTTT CASSPDRKSSGNTIYF
TRBJ2-2 TRBV5-1 TRBD1 15 many TGCGCCAGCAGCTTCCGGGACAGGAGAATTGGGGAGCTGTTTTTT CASSFRDRRIGELFF
TRBJ1-2 TRBV21-1 - 16 few TGTGCCAGCAGCAAAGGGGGGGCAGGGAGCGACTATGGCTACACCTTC CASSKGGAGSDYGYTF
TRBJ2-3 TRBV5-1 TRBD2 15 many TGCGCCAGCAGCTTCGGCGGGGGGTACACAGATACGCAGTATTTT CASSFGGGYTDTQYF
TRBJ2-1 TRBV5-1 - 16 - TGCGCCAGCAGCCGGACCGGCAGGTCATTCTACAATGAGCAGTTCTTC CASSRTGRSFYNEQFF
TRBJ2-7 TRBV6-6 - 14 - TGTGCCAGCAACCCAACCGCTTCATCCTACGAGCAGTACTTC CASNPTASSYEQYF
TRBJ1-2 TRBV29-1 - 9 many TGCAGCGTTGAAGGGGGCTACACCTTC CSVEGGYTF
TRBJ2-1 TRBV30 TRBD2 14 many TGTGCCTGGAGTCTGCACGGGGGGGTCAATGAGCAGTTCTTC CAWSLHGGVNEQFF
TRBJ2-3 TRBV18 TRBD2 14 - TGTGCCAGCTCACTCCGGGAGGAGGCAGATACGCAGTATTTT CASSLREEADTQYF
TRBJ1-1 TRBV19 TRBD1 12 - TGTGCCAGTAGTGAAGGGACAGCCGAAGCTTTCTTT CASSEGTAEAFF
TRBJ1-1 TRBV2 - 13 many TGTGCCAGCAGTGTGACCGAAGGAAAACTAGCTTTCTTT CASSVTEGKLAFF
TRBJ1-5 TRBV5-1 TRBD1 14 - TGCGCCAGCAGCTTGGGGCAGGGGGATCAGCCCCAGCATTTT CASSLGQGDQPQHF